Following are 17 T cell receptor beta chains from one sample sequenced in a study of CD8+CD57+ T cells in acquired aplastic anemia. CDR3 and TCR beta VDJ profiling relied on genomic DNA as the template. TCRdb passed the reads through MiXCR, listing each CDR3 protein once. The sample comprises 150,000 to 200,000 distinct CDR3 sequences, roughly 48% of which are singletons, and under 1.2% rests with the top ten. Selection for sequencing was limited to patients who had shown CD8+CD57+ cell expansion by flow cytometry. Material: sorted CD4+, CD8+, or CD8+CD57+ T cells (not recorded which) from PBMCs. These receptors all stem from a human donor with aplastic anemia.

The rearrangement joins TRBV18 to TRBJ2-5, with 7 bases that match TRBD1. The germline CDR1 and CDR2 sequences are KGHSH and LQKENI. The CDR3 extends over 15 amino acids. Trimming removed 3 bases from V and 1 base from J; junction bases left unmatched: 5. The CDR3 loop is CASSPMGQSQETQYF. The CDR3 DNA is TGTGCCAGCTCACCCATGGGACAGTCCCAAGAGACCCAGTACTTC.

The chain joins TRBV15 to TRBJ1-5, with TRBD1 as a possible D gene (6 bases). V lost 4 bases to trimming and J lost 5 bases, with 18 bases between them. The CDR3 is 16 amino acids. Per germline, CDR1 LNHNV and CDR2 YYDKDF (reference sequence). In nucleotides, the CDR3 is TGTGCCACCAGCATCCAGGGGCGGCCGGGTTATCAGCCCCAGCATTTT. Protein: CATSIQGRPGYQPQHF.

This clonotype was recorded at least ten times. V usage is TRBV7-2 and J usage is TRBJ2-5; 10 nucleotides agree with TRBD1. CDR1 and CDR2 (germline): SGHTA, FQGNSA. This CDR3 has 14 residues. Trimming removed 5 bases from V and 5 bases from J; junction bases left unmatched: 5. CDR3 bases: TGTGCCAGCAGCCCGGACAGGGGGAGGGAGACCCAGTACTTC. Translated, it gives CASSPDRGRETQYF.

This clonotype was seen only once. This chain uses TRBV7-9 with TRBJ2-1; D is undetermined. Germline V gives CDR1 SEHNR, CDR2 FQNEAQ (reference sequence). The CDR3 covers 13 residues. Trimming pared 5 bases from V and 4 bases from J, leaving 9 bases between. The CDR3 loop reads CASSQENYNEQFF. In DNA form, the CDR3 reads TGTGCCAGCAGCCAAGAGAATTACAATGAGCAGTTCTTC.

This clonotype was recorded at least ten times. The gene calls are TRBV14 and TRBJ2-1, with D possibly TRBD2 on 5 matching bases. This CDR3 has 16 residues. With 0 bases removed from V and 6 bases from J, the gap between germline ends came to 15 bases. Per the germline V gene, CDR1 is SGHDN and CDR2 is FVKESK. The CDR3 protein is CASSQERLAYPNEQFF. The CDR3 DNA reads TGTGCCAGCAGCCAAGAGCGGCTAGCCTATCCCAATGAGCAGTTCTTC.

This clonotype was recorded at least ten times. The rearrangement links TRBV5-4 to TRBJ1-1, with D perhaps TRBD1 (5 bases). This CDR3 contains 15 residues. Germline V gene lookup returns CDR1 SGHNT and CDR2 YYREEE (reference sequence). V was clipped by 0 bases and J by 6 bases, with 15 bases between them. The CDR3 nucleotides are TGTGCCAGCAGCTTGGAAGGGCCTAGGGGTGCTGAAGCTTTCTTT. It yields the protein CASSLEGPRGAEAFF.

For this clonotype: Possible read error: a much larger clone is one base away. The rearrangement uses TRBV5-4 and TRBJ2-7; TRBD2 agrees at 8 bases. Germline loops: CDR1 SGHNT, CDR2 YYREEE (reference sequence). The CDR3 is 15 amino acids. As DNA, the CDR3 is TGTGCCAGCAGCTTGGCTACGACGGGGGGGCAGGAGCTGTACTTC. Translation: CASSLATTGGQELYF.

Many counts were recorded for this clonotype. The chain links TRBV5-1 to TRBJ1-4; TRBD1 might be the D (5 bases). This CDR3 is 14 amino acids long. Germline V CDR1 and CDR2: SGHRS, YFSETQ. V shed 2 bases and J shed 4 bases, with 9 bases lying between them. For the CDR3, the DNA is TGCGCCAGCAGCTTCGGGGGTTATAATGAAAAACTGTTTTTT. Its translation: CASSFGGYNEKLFF. The entire variable domain, with the rest obtained from reference TRBV5-1 and TRBJ1-4, is as follows: KAGVTQTPRYLIKTRGQQVTLSCSPISGHRSVSWYQQTPGQGLQFLFEYFSETQRNKGNFPGRFSGRQFSNSRSEMNVSTLELGDSALYLCASSFGGYNEKLFFGSGTQLSVL.

The chain combines TRBV20-1 with TRBJ2-7; unclear D gene. V dropped 3 bases and J dropped 3 bases, with 12 bases sitting between them. The CDR3 is 13 residues long. Germline loops: CDR1 DFQATT, CDR2 SNEGSKA (reference sequence). CDR3 protein: CSASGQAVYEQYF. CDR3 DNA sequence: TGCAGTGCTAGCGGTCAGGCAGTCTACGAGCAGTACTTC.

As concerns this clonotype: The junction departs from germline at one end; a sequencing error may be responsible. The CDR3 DNA sequence: TGTGCCAGCAGTAGAGGGAGGCCTACCTACGAGCAGCACTTC. Translated, it gives CASSRGRPTYEQHF. The rearrangement joins TRBV25-1 to TRBJ2-7; tentatively, D is TRBD2 (6 bases). The CDR3 runs to 14 residues. Germline V lookup: CDR1 MGHDK, CDR2 SYGVNS.

The chain joins TRBV20-1 to TRBJ1-2; 7 bases match TRBD1. V lost 4 bases and J lost 2; bases outside the gene matches: 4. Germline CDR1 DFQATT, CDR2 SNEGSKA (reference sequence). The CDR3 sequence is 13 residues long. The DNA of the CDR3 is TGCAGTGCTACTAAGGACAGGAACTATGGCTACACCTTC. The encoded protein is CSATKDRNYGYTF.

This clonotype has at least ten counts. V gene TRBV4-2 combines with J gene TRBJ2-3; D gene ambiguous. This CDR3 comprises 14 residues. Germline lookup yields CDR1 LGHNA and CDR2 YNFKEQ. The ends were cut back, 0 bases at V and 9 bases at J, with 13 bases in the middle. The CDR3 loop is CASSQEVAQGTQYF. For the CDR3, the DNA is TGTGCCAGCAGCCAAGAGGTGGCGCAAGGGACGCAGTATTTT.

This chain joins TRBV19 and TRBJ2-5, with TRBD2 as a possible D gene (6 bases). Between the trimmed V and J ends, which lost 6 bases and 5 bases, there was a span of 16 bases. The germline V gene encodes CDR1 LNHDA and CDR2 SQIVND (reference sequence). The CDR3 covers 14 residues. CDR3 residues: CASSLWGVGETQYF. The CDR3 bases are TGTGCCAGTAGCCTATGGGGGGTTGGCGAGACCCAGTACTTC.

This clonotype was observed at least ten times. This rearrangement joins TRBV20-1 to TRBJ2-5, with 13 bases aligning to TRBD2. V trimming: 6 bases; J trimming: 5 bases; junction bases outside the gene matches: 12. The CDR3 has 16 amino acids. The germline V gene has CDR1 DFQATT and CDR2 SNEGSKA (reference sequence). The CDR3 is CSASPLAGGPKETQYF. The CDR3 DNA reads as TGCAGTGCCTCGCCACTAGCGGGGGGGCCGAAGGAGACCCAGTACTTC.

The chain has TRBV9 and TRBJ2-7, with D possibly being TRBD1 or TRBD2 (5 bases each). Between the trimmed V and J ends, which lost 4 bases and 3 bases, there was a span of 14 bases. The germline V gene encodes CDR1 SGDLS and CDR2 YYNGEE. The CDR3 covers 14 residues. The CDR3 loop reads CASSPGPRDYEQYF. CDR3 sequence (DNA): TGTGCCAGCAGCCCGGGACCGAGGGACTACGAGCAGTACTTC.

This clonotype turned up a few times. The gene calls are TRBV7-8 and TRBJ1-3, with TRBD1 matching 7 bases. The CDR3 runs 14 residues. Germline CDR1 reads SGHVS; CDR2 reads FQNEAQ. V dropped 5 bases and J dropped 2; count of bases not matched to a gene: 3. The CDR3 loop is CASSQGTAGNTIYF. The CDR3 DNA is TGTGCCAGCAGCCAGGGGACAGCTGGAAACACCATATATTTT.

This clonotype was counted many times. Compared with germline, one end of the junction differs, possibly owing to a read error. The chain has TRBV6-1 and TRBJ1-5; weak D call: TRBD1 (5 bases). This CDR3 is built from 15 residues. Germline lookup yields CDR1 MNHNS and CDR2 SASEGT. The CDR3 nucleotides read TGTGCCAGCACTGAACAGGCAGGGCGGAATCAGCCCCAGCATTTT. This translates into CASTEQAGRNQPQHF.